The 31 T cell receptor beta chains presented below share a single source sample, sequenced in a study of blood T cell repertoires in COVID-19. Some clones are missing from TCRdb's copy, which holds only in-frame ones; the method was immunoSEQ multiplex PCR. The sample yields roughly 150,000 clones, 75% to 90% seen once. Source material: peripheral blood. Every receptor here comes from a human donor in a cohort sampled during active COVID-19.

The chain links TRBV18 to TRBJ1-1, with 9 nucleotides matching TRBD1. This CDR3 region has 16 residues. The germline gives CDR1 KGHSH, CDR2 LQKENI. Losses at the gene ends were 4 bases for V and 1 base for J; bases not matched to a gene: 7. CDR3 DNA sequence: TGTGCCAGCTCACAAGGACAGGGGACGTCGAACACTGAAGCTTTCTTT. It yields the protein CASSQGQGTSNTEAFF.

CDR3 nucleotides: TGTGCCAGCAGCTTTTCGACAGGGATCCCTATCTCTGGAAACACCATATATTTT. Protein sequence: CASSFSTGIPISGNTIYF. The rearrangement links TRBV5-4 to TRBJ1-3, with 7 bases that match TRBD1. The CDR3 is 18 residues long. Trimming took 2 bases from V and 0 from J; bases not matched to a gene: 11. The germline V gene has CDR1 SGHNT and CDR2 YYREEE (reference sequence).

The sample holds one count of this clone. J is TRBJ2-3 and V is TRBV5-5, with a possible D match to TRBD2 (5 bases). The germline V gene has CDR1 SGHKS and CDR2 YYEKEE (reference sequence). CDR3 length equals 15 residues. Between the trimmed V and J ends, which lost 7 bases and 6 bases, there was a span of 21 bases. The CDR3 DNA is TGTGCCAGCGGTCGTCCGGGGTCGGGTGGGGATACGCAGTATTTT. It encodes CASGRPGSGGDTQYF.

This clone was observed a single time. This chain links TRBV11-1 with TRBJ2-5, with D maybe TRBD2 (5 bases). Germline V CDR1 and CDR2: SGHAT, FQDESV (reference sequence). The V end lost 5 bases, the J end lost 4 bases, and 17 bases lay between the germline ends. The CDR3 runs 15 residues. CDR3 nucleotides: TGTGCCAGCAGCACTGAGGGCCTCACGGGAGAGACCCAGTACTTC. Protein sequence: CASSTEGLTGETQYF.

The rearrangement uses TRBV7-2 and TRBJ1-1, with 7 nucleotides matching TRBD1. The CDR3 contains 15 residues. The germline V gene has CDR1 SGHTA and CDR2 FQGNSA. With V trimmed by 5 bases and J by 0 bases, 6 bases remained unmatched. CDR3 nucleotide sequence: TGTGCCAGCAGCATAACCGGGACAGTGAACACTGAAGCTTTCTTT. It translates to CASSITGTVNTEAFF.

V and J are TRBV2 and TRBJ2-6; D might be TRBD1 (5 bases). Trimming left V 6 bases short and J 0 bases short, with 6 bases between. The CDR3 runs 14 residues. From germline, CDR1 is SNHLY and CDR2 FYNNEI. CDR3 loop: CASSDSSGANVLTF. In DNA, the CDR3 is TGTGCCAGCAGCGACAGCTCTGGGGCCAACGTCCTGACTTTC.

The chain has TRBV4-1 and TRBJ1-2; maybe TRBD1 (5 bases). Germline values: CDR1 MGHRA, CDR2 YSYEKL. This CDR3 has 15 residues. Trimming shortened V by 4 bases and J by 7 bases, and 19 bases separated the two germline ends. DNA for the CDR3: TGCGCCAGCAGCCGAGCCGCAGGGCTCGTTGGTGGCTACACCTTC. Translation: CASSRAAGLVGGYTF.

This clone was seen more than once but under ten times. The rearrangement uses TRBV7-2 and TRBJ2-2; 7 bases are shared with TRBD2. The germline V gene encodes CDR1 SGHTA and CDR2 FQGNSA. V shed 1 base and J 4 bases; nucleotides not matched to a gene: 6. The CDR3 extends over 16 amino acids. The chain's CDR3 is CASSLGGGLATGELFF. For the CDR3, the DNA is TGTGCCAGCAGCTTAGGGGGAGGGCTGGCCACCGGGGAGCTGTTTTTT. Together with reference TRBV7-2 and TRBJ2-2, the CDR3 gives the full variable domain: GAGVSQSPSNKVTEKGKDVELRCDPISGHTALYWYRQSLGQGLEFLIYFQGNSAPDKSGLPSDRFSAERTGGSVSTLTIQRTQQEDSAVYLCASSLGGGLATGELFFGEGSRLTVL.

This clone was counted between two and nine times. The J gene is TRBJ2-2, the V gene TRBV5-6; D perhaps matches TRBD1 (6 bases). CDR3 length: 18 amino acids. Trimming took 4 bases from V and 0 from J, leaving 19 bases between them. Germline V lookup: CDR1 SGHDT, CDR2 YYEEEE. The CDR3 reads CASSRQSRGFANTGELFF. In DNA, the CDR3 is TGTGCCAGCAGCCGGCAATCAAGGGGGTTCGCGAACACCGGGGAGCTGTTTTTT.

This clone was detected only once. The chain carries TRBV14 and TRBJ2-3, with 9 bases fitting TRBD2. After removal of 3 bases from V and 2 bases from J, the junction contained 6 bases not matched to a gene. The germline V gene has CDR1 SGHDN and CDR2 FVKESK. The CDR3 runs 16 residues. The CDR3 region is CASSHVAGGTTDTQYF. CDR3 in DNA: TGTGCCAGCAGCCACGTGGCGGGGGGGACCACAGATACGCAGTATTTT.

The chain links TRBV19 to TRBJ1-3, with 9 bases matching TRBD1. The V gene end was trimmed by 6 bases and the J gene end by 3 bases; junction bases not matched to a gene: 6. Germline V CDR1 and CDR2: LNHDA, SQIVND (reference sequence). This CDR3 comprises 15 residues. Here the CDR3 reads CASRRDREGGNTIYF. The DNA for the CDR3 is TGTGCCAGTAGAAGGGACAGGGAAGGTGGAAACACCATATATTTT.

The rearrangement links TRBV28 to TRBJ1-5; the D gene is possibly TRBD1 (5 bases). The V end was cut by 3 bases, the J end by 5 bases, with 14 bases between. The germline gives CDR1 MDHEN, CDR2 SYDVKM. This CDR3 is 15 amino acids long. The CDR3 is CASSFRAGLDQPQHF. The CDR3 region has the DNA TGTGCCAGCAGTTTTAGGGCAGGGCTTGATCAGCCCCAGCATTTT.

This clone occurred once. The chain recombines TRBV24-1 with TRBJ2-2; TRBD1 is a possible D gene (5 bases). The CDR3 loop spans 14 amino acids. With 9 bases removed from V and 4 bases from J, the gap between germline ends came to 14 bases. Germline CDR1 is KGHDR and CDR2 is SFDVKD. The CDR3 DNA reads TGTGCCACCTTCCCTCAAAGGGGCACCGGGGAGCTGTTTTTT. Translating gives CATFPQRGTGELFF.

This clone was seen only a few times. The rearrangement uses TRBV24-1 and TRBJ2-2, with a possible D match to TRBD1 (5 bases). CDR1 and CDR2 from the germline V gene are KGHDR and SFDVKD. The CDR3 runs 16 residues. V was trimmed by 3 bases and J by 3 bases, leaving 13 bases between them. The chain's CDR3 is CATSDTAGWDTGELFF. For the CDR3, the DNA is TGTGCCACCAGTGATACAGCAGGGTGGGACACCGGGGAGCTGTTTTTT.

In its sample, this clone was seen a few times. This chain links TRBV4-3 with TRBJ2-5, with 10 bases aligning to TRBD2. The CDR3 has 17 residues. CDR1 is LGHNA, CDR2 YSLEER, per germline. Trimming took 1 base from V and 5 from J; bases not matched to a gene: 10. CDR3: CASSQGDKREGLETQYF. Written as DNA, the CDR3 is TGCGCCAGCAGCCAAGGAGATAAGCGGGAGGGCCTGGAGACCCAGTACTTC.

This chain joins TRBV7-9 and TRBJ2-5; 8 nucleotides match TRBD2. V trimming: 5 bases; J trimming: 5 bases; junction bases outside the gene matches: 4. Germline V lookup: CDR1 SEHNR, CDR2 FQNEAQ (reference sequence). The CDR3 sequence is 13 residues long. CDR3 protein: CASSPTGGETQYF. CDR3 DNA sequence: TGTGCCAGCAGCCCTACGGGGGGGGAGACCCAGTACTTC.

The chain couples TRBV18 to TRBJ1-1; D remains unclear. Trimming left V 2 bases short and J 1 base short, with 14 bases between. This CDR3 spans 16 amino acids. Germline CDR1 and CDR2: KGHSH and LQKENI. The CDR3 spells CASSPYVVRGNTEAFF. DNA for the CDR3: TGTGCCAGCTCACCATATGTGGTTCGGGGGAACACTGAAGCTTTCTTT.

This rearrangement joins TRBV7-6 to TRBJ2-7; D might be TRBD1 (6 bases). Germline CDR1 SGHVS, CDR2 FNYEAQ. The V end lost 5 bases, the J end lost 0 bases, and 11 bases lay between the germline ends. This CDR3 spans 14 amino acids. CDR3 coding DNA: TGTGCCAGCAGCCGAGGACAGATCTCCTACGAGCAGTACTTC. It specifies CASSRGQISYEQYF.

V usage is TRBV5-1 and J usage is TRBJ1-2, with D tentatively TRBD1 (6 bases). Germline assignment: CDR1 SGHRS and CDR2 YFSETQ. CDR3 length: 14 amino acids. Deletions cut 0 bases from V and 4 bases from J, with 10 bases between. The CDR3 nucleotides are TGCGCCAGCAGCTTGGAGAAAGGGGGCTATGGCTACACCTTC. Its translation is CASSLEKGGYGYTF.

V and J are TRBV2 and TRBJ2-3; 12 positions match TRBD2. Germline V lookup: CDR1 SNHLY, CDR2 FYNNEI. The CDR3 contains 16 residues. V was pared by 5 bases and J by 0 bases, with 3 bases of the junction left unmatched. CDR3 nucleotides: TGTGCCAGCAGTCGGACTAGCGGGGCTAGCACAGATACGCAGTATTTT. This codes for CASSRTSGASTDTQYF.

The V call is TRBV27, the J call TRBJ2-1; 8 positions match TRBD2. CDR1 and CDR2 (germline): MNHEY, SMNVEV (reference sequence). V was pared by 5 bases and J by 6 bases, with 3 bases of the junction left unmatched. CDR3 length: 13 amino acids. The CDR3 DNA follows: TGTGCCAGCAGTAATCTAGCGGGCAATGAGCAGTTCTTC. Protein sequence: CASSNLAGNEQFF.

The chain has TRBV11-2 and TRBJ1-1; D gene unclear. In germline, CDR1 is SGHAT, CDR2 FQNNGV. V lost 3 bases, J lost 0 bases, and 8 bases lay in between. The CDR3 length is 14 residues. In DNA form, the CDR3 reads TGTGCCAGCAGCTTTGGCAGGATGAACACTGAAGCTTTCTTT. Its translation is CASSFGRMNTEAFF.

The chain has TRBV24-1 and TRBJ1-6; no reliable D call. The V end lost 0 bases, the J end lost 9 bases, and 14 bases lay between the germline ends. Germline V gene sequence: CDR1 KGHDR, CDR2 SFDVKD. The CDR3 sequence is 16 residues long. The CDR3 nucleotides read TGTGCCACCAGTGATTTGCGGGCCGGGATCGGTTCACCCCTCCACTTT. Amino acids: CATSDLRAGIGSPLHF.

The chain has TRBV2 and TRBJ1-2, with a possible D match to TRBD1 (6 bases). Trimming cost V 4 bases and J 2 bases, with 11 bases left between them. This CDR3 has 14 amino acids. Germline CDR1 reads SNHLY; CDR2 reads FYNNEI. The CDR3 region has the DNA TGTGCCAGCAGTGTAGGACAGCTCAACTATGGCTACACCTTC. Amino acid sequence: CASSVGQLNYGYTF.

The chain joins TRBV19 to TRBJ2-5; 9 bases are a match to TRBD1. This CDR3 contains 13 residues. Germline CDR1 LNHDA, CDR2 SQIVND (reference sequence). V lost 8 bases to trimming and J lost 5 bases; unmatched junction nucleotides: 6. The CDR3: CASSTGGGETQYF. The CDR3 region has the DNA TGTGCCAGTTCCACAGGGGGCGGTGAGACCCAGTACTTC.

This sequence joins TRBV19 and TRBJ2-1; TRBD1 aligns across 10 bases. Germline CDR1 reads LNHDA; CDR2 reads SQIVND (reference sequence). V lost 0 bases and J lost 12; bases outside the gene matches: 2. There are 13 residues in the CDR3. DNA of the CDR3: TGTGCCAGTAGTATAGATGGGACAGGGGTGCAGTTCTTC. It translates to CASSIDGTGVQFF. The complete variable domain, with remaining parts taken from reference TRBV19 and TRBJ2-1, reads DGGITQSPKYLFRKEGQNVTLSCEQNLNHDAMYWYRQDPGQGLRLIYYSQIVNDFQKGDIAEGYSVSREKKESFPLTVTSAQKNPTAFYLCASSIDGTGVQFFGPGTRLTVL.

The chain has TRBV12-3 or TRBV12-4 and TRBJ1-4; D is undetermined. Trimming pared 6 bases from V and 8 bases from J, leaving 13 bases between. The CDR3 sequence is 13 residues long. CDR3 sequence reads: CASRYEGAEKLFF. In DNA, the CDR3 is TGTGCCAGCAGGTACGAGGGAGCGGAAAAACTGTTTTTT.

This chain connects TRBV6-1 to TRBJ2-3; TRBD2 matches 11 bases. V shed 2 bases, J shed 2 bases, and the junction held 3 bases outside the gene matches. The CDR3 has 16 residues. CDR1 and CDR2 from the germline V gene are MNHNS and SASEGT. In nucleotides, the CDR3 is TGTGCCAGCAGTGAAACTAGCGGGGGTAACACAGATACGCAGTATTTT. Encoded protein: CASSETSGGNTDTQYF.

This clone has ten or more counts. The rearrangement joins TRBV11-2 to TRBJ2-2, with TRBD2 identical over 7 bases. V was pared by 5 bases and J by 6 bases, with 9 bases of the junction left unmatched. The germline CDR1 and CDR2 sequences are SGHAT and FQNNGV. This CDR3 has 15 amino acids. This CDR3 is CASSPLMLAAGELFF. The CDR3 DNA reads TGTGCCAGCAGCCCGCTTATGCTAGCGGCCGGGGAGCTGTTTTTT. Looking up the rest from reference TRBV11-2 and TRBJ2-2 gives the full variable domain: EAGVAQSPRYKIIEKRQSVAFWCNPISGHATLYWYQQILGQGPKLLIQFQNNGVVDDSQLPKDRFSAERLKGVDSTLKIQPAKLEDSAVYLCASSPLMLAAGELFFGEGSRLTVL.

J is TRBJ2-2 and V is TRBV7-8; TRBD1 agrees at 10 bases. The V and J ends lost 5 bases and 3 bases, in that order; junction bases with no gene match: 24. The CDR3 contains 22 residues. Germline V gives CDR1 SGHVS, CDR2 FQNEAQ. CDR3 sequence reads: CASSATFSGTGANSTHTGELFF. The CDR3 DNA sequence: TGTGCCAGCAGCGCAACGTTCTCCGGGACAGGGGCAAACTCCACCCACACCGGGGAGCTGTTTTTT.

CDR3 DNA sequence: TGTGCCAGCAGTGAAGCGGGGGGGCCCAACACTGAAGCTTTCTTT. Residues: CASSEAGGPNTEAFF. The gene calls are TRBV6-1 and TRBJ1-1; tentative D call: TRBD1 (6 bases). V shed 0 bases and J shed 2 bases, with 10 bases lying between them. This CDR3 contains 15 residues. The V gene's germline CDR1 is MNHNS and CDR2 SASEGT.